This TCR beta chain was obtained from a study of blood T cell repertoires in COVID-19 (dated by TCRdb to 2018 to 2020). For the wider study: The collaborator samples originated in the United States, Italy and Spain and spanned the acute and convalescent phases of COVID-19. Samples came from the ongoing ImmuneRACE study (first 160 participants) plus 1,254 subjects from 6 global collaborators. HLA class I and class II types, where available, came from metadata supplied by the sample provider rather than from assay-based typing. The material from the prospective study consisted of cDNA or gDNA derived from T cells, B-cell-depleted T cells, or PBMCs. Subjects who had been exposed to COVID-19, were actively infected with it, or had recovered from it provided the deeply sampled blood TCRbeta repertoires that made up the dataset. The sample metadata nearly always contained a de-identified subject ID, COVID-19 status, age in years and sex. The repertoires were made available in a free public database intended to serve as a resource for research on the immune response to SARS-CoV-2.

A note on this clone: The clone's antigen remains unknown. Per-base quality was not reported, and no clone a single base away is much larger than it.

One collaborating source in Seattle enrolled patients while the patients were actively infected and followed the patients over time throughout the course of disease. Each collaborating institution followed its own protocols to collect whole blood in K2EDTA tubes. For TCRbeta analysis, collaborators shipped samples in one of three forms: frozen whole blood, isolated PBMCs, or DNA extracted from either of those sample types. Study-level results and caveats: The quantity of clinical and demographic metadata differed by source and by participant and was supplied without curation.

The immunoSEQ Assay, a bias-controlled multiplex PCR, was used to amplify TCRbeta CDR3 regions from genomic DNA. Under the source paper's analysis protocol: The number of nucleated cells in each sample was estimated from the amplification of reference gene primers within the assay. To quantify the absolute abundance of each unique TCRbeta CDR3 rearrangement, sequence reads were collapsed and filtered. For each sample, productive Simpson clonality was calculated by taking the square root of Simpson's diversity index across productive rearrangements. Imported from immuneACCESS, the table was reduced by TCRdb to in-frame sequences with V and J called. These copies leave out some clones; in studies compared against another copy, an unresolved V gene accounts for under half, and the cause of the remainder is not known. V, J and clone size are taken as reported in that table, and D and trimming were inferred from the DNA itself. Present in this sample are under 400,000 clones, about nine tenths of which were seen just once. The ten top clones hold around 4% of the sample.

Including cysteine and phenylalanine, the CDR3 has 15 amino acids. Kept here is only the CDR3 DNA, which spans 45 bases and is read in frame from base 1. The germline V gene gives CDR1 as SGHAT and CDR2 as FQNNGV. V loses 4 bases at its end and J loses 5 bases; junction bases beyond the gene matches: 6. This TCR was recovered from a woman in her fifties or sixties with COVID-19, enrolled during active disease. The rearranged chain carries TRBV11-2 and TRBJ2-7; 12 central nucleotides agree with TRBD2. The material sequenced was peripheral blood. The nucleotides read TGTGCCAGCAGCTCTCTCCGACTAGCGGGGGACGAGCAGTACTTC. Translated, it gives CASSSLRLAGDEQYF.